This is a list of T cell receptor beta chains from one sample in a study of identical twins. Via MiXCR, TCRdb re-called the 5' RACE reads, giving one row per CDR3 protein. The profile covers about 520,000 distinct CDR3 sequences, with about 20% appearing a single time and approximately 0.95% taken by the ten largest. Another study also made use of these data, one on T cells expressing NK-cell markers.

The sequencing input was CD4+ T cells sorted from blood. Receptor source: a woman aged 18-29 years in good health. Both conserved end residues are part of each CDR3. The D gene is left open where the match is weak. Clone sizes are given selectively: once, few, many, or a class where the clone is expanded.

d_call: TRBD2; v_call: TRBV12-3/TRBV12-4; j_call: TRBJ2-7; clone_size: NA; cdr3_aa: CASSFGAGGPSYEQYF; cdr3_nt: TGTGCCAGCAGTTTCGGAGCGGGGGGGCCCTCCTACGAGCAGTACTTC
d_call: NA; v_call: TRBV12-3/TRBV12-4; j_call: TRBJ2-1; clone_size: many; cdr3_aa: CASSGPGYNEQFF; cdr3_nt: TGTGCCAGCAGTGGCCCAGGCTACAATGAGCAGTTCTTC
d_call: NA; v_call: TRBV20-1; j_call: TRBJ1-5; clone_size: NA; cdr3_aa: CSARARGTRNQPQHF; cdr3_nt: TGCAGTGCTAGGGCCCGGGGGACACGCAATCAGCCCCAGCATTTT
d_call: NA; v_call: TRBV20-1; j_call: TRBJ2-7; clone_size: NA; cdr3_aa: CSAVAWGYEQYF; cdr3_nt: TGCAGTGCCGTCGCATGGGGCTACGAGCAGTACTTC
d_call: NA; v_call: TRBV10-3; j_call: TRBJ2-1; clone_size: NA; cdr3_aa: CAISGTGHNEQFF; cdr3_nt: TGTGCCATAAGTGGGACCGGCCACAATGAGCAGTTCTTC
d_call: NA; v_call: TRBV7-8; j_call: TRBJ2-5; clone_size: NA; cdr3_aa: CASSVRQGGIWETQYF; cdr3_nt: TGTGCCAGCAGCGTCAGACAGGGAGGTATTTGGGAGACCCAGTACTTC
d_call: NA; v_call: TRBV6-1; j_call: TRBJ2-4; clone_size: NA; cdr3_aa: CASSLLGGIAKNIQYF; cdr3_nt: TGTGCCAGCAGTCTTCTTGGGGGGATAGCCAAAAACATTCAGTACTTC
d_call: TRBD1; v_call: TRBV7-3; j_call: TRBJ2-1; clone_size: NA; cdr3_aa: CASSLSPGQGASEQFF; cdr3_nt: TGTGCCAGCAGCTTAAGCCCGGGACAGGGGGCAAGTGAGCAGTTCTTC
d_call: NA; v_call: TRBV12-5; j_call: TRBJ2-2; clone_size: few; cdr3_aa: CASGPSDRNTGELFF; cdr3_nt: TGTGCTAGTGGTCCGTCGGACAGGAACACCGGGGAGCTGTTTTTT
d_call: NA; v_call: TRBV10-3; j_call: TRBJ2-2; clone_size: NA; cdr3_aa: CASNAGAAGELFF; cdr3_nt: TGTGCCAGCAACGCGGGGGCCGCGGGGGAGCTGTTTTTT
d_call: TRBD1; v_call: TRBV12-3/TRBV12-4; j_call: TRBJ2-7; clone_size: few; cdr3_aa: CASSLEGANSYEQYF; cdr3_nt: TGTGCCAGCAGTTTAGAGGGGGCGAACTCCTACGAGCAGTACTTC
d_call: NA; v_call: TRBV20-1; j_call: TRBJ2-1; clone_size: NA; cdr3_aa: CSARESSGGSNRSSYNEQFF; cdr3_nt: TGCAGTGCTAGAGAGTCTAGTGGGGGGTCTAATCGTAGCTCCTACAATGAGCAGTTCTTC
d_call: NA; v_call: TRBV7-8; j_call: TRBJ2-1; clone_size: few; cdr3_aa: CASSYLAPSYNEQFF; cdr3_nt: TGTGCCAGCAGCTACCTAGCGCCTTCCTACAATGAGCAGTTCTTC
d_call: TRBD1; v_call: TRBV2; j_call: TRBJ2-7; clone_size: NA; cdr3_aa: CASRETGAGEQYF; cdr3_nt: TGTGCCAGCAGGGAGACAGGGGCGGGGGAGCAGTACTTC
d_call: NA; v_call: TRBV10-1; j_call: TRBJ2-7; clone_size: NA; cdr3_aa: CARHPDGGPGEQYF; cdr3_nt: TGCGCCCGACATCCCGACGGGGGGCCTGGGGAGCAGTACTTC
d_call: TRBD2; v_call: TRBV29-1; j_call: TRBJ2-2; clone_size: few; cdr3_aa: CSVELTSGRVTTGELFF; cdr3_nt: TGCAGCGTTGAGCTCACTAGCGGGAGGGTTACCACCGGGGAGCTGTTTTTT
d_call: NA; v_call: TRBV5-1; j_call: TRBJ2-7; clone_size: many; cdr3_aa: CASSPGTPYLGEQYF; cdr3_nt: TGCGCCAGCAGCCCCGGGACACCCTACCTCGGCGAGCAGTACTTC
d_call: TRBD2; v_call: TRBV12-5; j_call: TRBJ2-5; clone_size: NA; cdr3_aa: CASGFPSGGLALQETQYF; cdr3_nt: TGTGCTAGTGGTTTCCCCTCGGGAGGACTAGCGCTCCAAGAGACCCAGTACTTC
d_call: TRBD2; v_call: TRBV29-1; j_call: TRBJ2-1; clone_size: few; cdr3_aa: CSVGLAGLGNEQFF; cdr3_nt: TGCAGCGTTGGACTAGCGGGACTCGGGAATGAGCAGTTCTTC
d_call: TRBD1; v_call: TRBV12-3/TRBV12-4; j_call: TRBJ1-2; clone_size: many; cdr3_aa: CASSLGTGGNYGYTF; cdr3_nt: TGTGCCAGCAGTCTCGGGACAGGGGGAAACTATGGCTACACCTTC
d_call: NA; v_call: TRBV28; j_call: TRBJ2-1; clone_size: few; cdr3_aa: CASSARGRTGYNEQFF; cdr3_nt: TGTGCCAGCAGTGCCCGTGGGAGGACAGGATACAATGAGCAGTTCTTC
d_call: TRBD2; v_call: TRBV6-1; j_call: TRBJ2-2; clone_size: NA; cdr3_aa: CASRLAPNTGELFF; cdr3_nt: TGTGCCAGCAGACTAGCGCCGAACACCGGGGAGCTGTTTTTT
d_call: NA; v_call: TRBV5-1; j_call: TRBJ2-1; clone_size: NA; cdr3_aa: CASSFATANEQFF; cdr3_nt: TGCGCCAGCAGCTTTGCGACTGCCAATGAGCAGTTCTTC
d_call: NA; v_call: TRBV20-1; j_call: TRBJ2-7; clone_size: NA; cdr3_aa: CSARSPRALYEQYF; cdr3_nt: TGCAGTGCTAGATCTCCCCGTGCCCTCTACGAGCAGTACTTC
d_call: NA; v_call: TRBV20-1; j_call: TRBJ2-7; clone_size: NA; cdr3_aa: CSATQRSGEQYF; cdr3_nt: TGCAGTGCTACCCAAAGAAGCGGCGAGCAGTACTTC
d_call: NA; v_call: TRBV18; j_call: TRBJ2-7; clone_size: NA; cdr3_aa: CASSPLVGPYEQYF; cdr3_nt: TGTGCCAGCTCACCCCTCGTGGGACCCTACGAGCAGTACTTC
d_call: NA; v_call: TRBV30; j_call: TRBJ1-2; clone_size: few; cdr3_aa: CAWFRQSNGYTF; cdr3_nt: TGTGCCTGGTTTAGACAGAGCAATGGCTACACCTTC
d_call: TRBD1; v_call: TRBV10-1; j_call: TRBJ2-1; clone_size: NA; cdr3_aa: CASSDRPGTGGHNEQFF; cdr3_nt: TGCGCCAGCAGTGACCGCCCGGGGACAGGGGGCCACAATGAGCAGTTCTTC
d_call: NA; v_call: TRBV20-1; j_call: TRBJ2-2; clone_size: NA; cdr3_aa: CSARPTGGRELFF; cdr3_nt: TGCAGTGCTAGACCCACGGGGGGCCGGGAGCTGTTTTTT
d_call: TRBD2; v_call: TRBV12-3/TRBV12-4; j_call: TRBJ2-1; clone_size: NA; cdr3_aa: CASSPGLAVQFF; cdr3_nt: TGTGCCAGCAGTCCGGGACTAGCGGTTCAGTTCTTC
d_call: TRBD2; v_call: TRBV20-1; j_call: TRBJ2-3; clone_size: many; cdr3_aa: CSARGLAGLPQYF; cdr3_nt: TGCAGTGCTAGGGGGCTAGCGGGACTTCCGCAGTATTTT
d_call: NA; v_call: TRBV20-1; j_call: TRBJ2-2; clone_size: few; cdr3_aa: CSAASPEGAGELFF; cdr3_nt: TGCAGTGCCGCCTCTCCTGAGGGAGCCGGGGAGCTGTTTTTT
d_call: NA; v_call: TRBV20-1; j_call: TRBJ2-1; clone_size: NA; cdr3_aa: CSAELVTYNEQFF; cdr3_nt: TGCAGTGCCGAACTCGTAACCTACAATGAGCAGTTCTTC
d_call: NA; v_call: TRBV28; j_call: TRBJ2-5; clone_size: NA; cdr3_aa: CASGPRTHYF; cdr3_nt: TGTGCCAGCGGCCCCAGGACCCACTACTTC
d_call: NA; v_call: TRBV25-1; j_call: TRBJ2-1; clone_size: NA; cdr3_aa: CASSSVRNEQFF; cdr3_nt: TGTGCCAGCAGTAGCGTCAGAAATGAGCAGTTCTTC
d_call: TRBD1; v_call: TRBV7-9; j_call: TRBJ1-2; clone_size: few; cdr3_aa: CASSFGGTEGDGYTF; cdr3_nt: TGTGCCAGCAGCTTTGGAGGGACAGAGGGGGATGGCTACACCTTC
d_call: TRBD2; v_call: TRBV29-1; j_call: TRBJ2-5; clone_size: NA; cdr3_aa: CSVDGGAFGTQYF; cdr3_nt: TGCAGCGTTGACGGGGGGGCTTTTGGGACCCAGTACTTC
d_call: NA; v_call: TRBV18; j_call: TRBJ1-2; clone_size: few; cdr3_aa: CASSPTPGNGYTF; cdr3_nt: TGTGCCAGCTCACCAACGCCCGGTAATGGCTACACCTTC
d_call: TRBD2; v_call: TRBV15; j_call: TRBJ2-7; clone_size: NA; cdr3_aa: CATSGSGSRYEQYF; cdr3_nt: TGTGCCACCAGCGGGAGCGGGAGTAGGTACGAGCAGTACTTC
d_call: TRBD2; v_call: TRBV11-2; j_call: TRBJ2-7; clone_size: NA; cdr3_aa: CASSTYGGAYEQYF; cdr3_nt: TGTGCCAGCAGCACTTACGGGGGGGCCTACGAGCAGTACTTC
d_call: TRBD2; v_call: TRBV20-1; j_call: TRBJ2-1; clone_size: NA; cdr3_aa: CSARDLGGGNEQFF; cdr3_nt: TGCAGTGCTAGAGATCTGGGGGGGGGCAATGAGCAGTTCTTC
d_call: NA; v_call: TRBV5-6; j_call: TRBJ2-7; clone_size: NA; cdr3_aa: CASSLKGLHYEQYF; cdr3_nt: TGTGCCAGCAGCTTGAAAGGACTTCACTACGAGCAGTACTTC
d_call: NA; v_call: TRBV20-1; j_call: TRBJ1-5; clone_size: NA; cdr3_aa: CSATSIADQPQHF; cdr3_nt: TGCAGTGCTACTTCTATTGCGGATCAGCCCCAGCATTTT
d_call: NA; v_call: TRBV29-1; j_call: TRBJ1-3; clone_size: NA; cdr3_aa: CSVVEGNSGNTIYF; cdr3_nt: TGCAGCGTTGTCGAGGGTAATTCCGGAAACACCATATATTTT
d_call: NA; v_call: TRBV7-7; j_call: TRBJ2-3; clone_size: NA; cdr3_aa: CASSRRAGSSADTQYF; cdr3_nt: TGTGCTAGCAGCCGACGGGCCGGGAGCTCCGCAGATACGCAGTATTTT
d_call: NA; v_call: TRBV20-1; j_call: TRBJ2-5; clone_size: NA; cdr3_aa: CSARQSGETQYF; cdr3_nt: TGCAGTGCCAGACAGTCAGGAGAGACCCAGTACTTC
d_call: NA; v_call: TRBV6-2/TRBV6-3; j_call: TRBJ2-1; clone_size: NA; cdr3_aa: CASSYAQSAEQFF; cdr3_nt: TGTGCCAGCAGTTACGCCCAAAGTGCTGAGCAGTTCTTC
d_call: NA; v_call: TRBV5-1; j_call: TRBJ1-1; clone_size: many; cdr3_aa: CASSLGTQSNAFF; cdr3_nt: TGCGCCAGCAGCTTGGGGACGCAGAGTAACGCTTTCTTT
d_call: NA; v_call: TRBV20-1; j_call: TRBJ2-3; clone_size: NA; cdr3_aa: CSASVESRGTQYF; cdr3_nt: TGCAGTGCTAGTGTGGAGTCCCGAGGTACGCAGTATTTT
d_call: NA; v_call: TRBV25-1; j_call: TRBJ2-3; clone_size: few; cdr3_aa: CASSERNRADTQYF; cdr3_nt: TGTGCCAGCAGTGAACGGAATCGGGCAGATACGCAGTATTTT
d_call: NA; v_call: TRBV20-1; j_call: TRBJ2-1; clone_size: few; cdr3_aa: CSASSVTGEVFF; cdr3_nt: TGCAGTGCTAGTTCGGTTACGGGAGAGGTGTTCTTC
d_call: NA; v_call: TRBV7-2; j_call: TRBJ2-7; clone_size: few; cdr3_aa: CASSYTSRYEQYF; cdr3_nt: TGTGCCAGCAGCTACACTAGTCGCTACGAGCAGTACTTC
d_call: NA; v_call: TRBV20-1; j_call: TRBJ2-7; clone_size: NA; cdr3_aa: CSAARGTASYYEQYF; cdr3_nt: TGCAGTGCTGCCCGCGGGACAGCCTCCTACTACGAGCAGTACTTC
d_call: NA; v_call: TRBV20-1; j_call: TRBJ2-3; clone_size: few; cdr3_aa: CSPFIADTQYF; cdr3_nt: TGCAGTCCGTTTATAGCAGATACGCAGTATTTT
d_call: NA; v_call: TRBV9; j_call: TRBJ2-3; clone_size: few; cdr3_aa: CASSSGTPRTDTQYF; cdr3_nt: TGTGCCAGCAGCTCAGGGACTCCTCGCACAGATACGCAGTATTTT
d_call: TRBD2; v_call: TRBV12-3/TRBV12-4; j_call: TRBJ2-5; clone_size: NA; cdr3_aa: CASSTRTSGQETQYF; cdr3_nt: TGTGCCAGCAGTACCAGGACTAGCGGACAAGAGACCCAGTACTTC
d_call: NA; v_call: TRBV7-9; j_call: TRBJ1-2; clone_size: NA; cdr3_aa: CASSQLFVGYTF; cdr3_nt: TGTGCCAGCAGCCAGCTGTTTGTTGGCTACACCTTC